These 2 T cell receptor beta chains came from one sample sequenced in a study of response to subunit inactivated influenza vaccine. A single record per CDR3 protein comes from TCRdb applying MiXCR to the RT-PCR reads. Of 430,000 or so distinct CDR3 sequences listed, roughly 11% are singletons. Sequencing used PBMCs from blood, obtained 45 days after vaccination. The receptors originated from a man aged 45-60 years who received an inactivated influenza vaccine.

The rearrangement uses TRBV29-1 and TRBJ2-3; TRBD2 might be the D (5 bases). With 2 bases removed from V and 7 bases from J, the gap between germline ends came to 13 bases. CDR3 length: 13 residues. Looked up from germline, CDR1 is SQVTM and CDR2 is ANQGSEA. The CDR3 coding sequence is TGCAGCGTTGAATTGGCAGGACTTTATACGCAGTATTTT. Translated, it gives CSVELAGLYTQYF.

J is TRBJ2-1 and V is TRBV4-3; 8 nucleotides match TRBD1. With V trimmed by 5 bases and J by 7 bases, 13 bases remained unmatched. The germline CDR1 and CDR2 sequences are LGHNA and YSLEER. The CDR3 consists of 16 residues. CDR3 sequence reads: CASSKGFRQGKNEQFF. CDR3 bases: TGCGCCAGCAGCAAAGGGTTTCGACAGGGGAAAAATGAGCAGTTCTTC.